The sequence of this T cell receptor (beta chain) was determined in a study of shared clonotypes between healthy human individuals. V dropped 4 bases and J dropped 8; count of bases not matched to a gene: 9. CDR1 SEHNR and CDR2 FQNEAQ come from the germline V gene (reference sequence). The CDR3 is 15 residues long. Naive CD8 populations comprised CD45RO-negative cells positively selected for CCR7, excluding terminally differentiated effector memory CD45RA+ cells. Measured with immunoSEQ multiplex PCR; TCRdb has only the in-frame clones, and not every one. This table holds nearly 2 million clones, approximately 95% found once.

V and J are TRBV7-9 and TRBJ2-1; 9 bases are shared with TRBD2. The receptor comes from a man between 18 and 35 years old in good health. The specimen sequenced was naive CD8+ T cells sorted from blood. CDR3 nucleotide sequence: TGTGCCAGCAGCTCTAATAGCGGGGGAGTCGATGAGCAGTTCTTC. Translated, it gives CASSSNSGGVDEQFF.